The clone carrying this T cell receptor (beta chain) was picked up a small number of times. Its antigen is still unknown. This entry comes from a study of beta chain features in type 1 diabetes. What was sequenced were expressed TCRB transcripts, since all of the isolated RNA had been reverse transcribed. Repertoires were generated with immunoSEQ multiplex PCR, while TCRdb's copy carries only in-frame clones and drops some. The sample yields 300,000 to 400,000 clones, roughly 12% seen once. Study-wide results and limits: The study left unresolved whether HLA type influences TCRB rearrangement. Type 1 diabetes patients showed a moderate but significant shortening of TCRB CDR3s in all four CD4+ subsets. The naive, central memory and Treg TCRB repertoires looked more alike in patients than they did in healthy donors.

Cell sorting via CD45RO/CCR7/CD25/CD127/CD95/CD27 was performed to obtain CD4+ naive, central memory, regulatory and stem cell-like memory cells. The CDR3 is made up of 14 amino acids. The V segment lost 0 bases and the J segment 4 bases; nucleotides outside the gene matches: 0. CDR1 is SGHTA and CDR2 is FQGNSA in the germline V gene. V and J are TRBV7-2 and TRBJ1-1, with 9 bases identical to TRBD1. The sequenced material came from naive CD4+ T cells from blood. This sequence originates from a man in his late teens or twenties in good health. The chain's CDR3 is CASSLADRGTEAFF. CDR3 nucleotides: TGTGCCAGCAGCTTAGCGGACAGGGGCACTGAAGCTTTCTTT.